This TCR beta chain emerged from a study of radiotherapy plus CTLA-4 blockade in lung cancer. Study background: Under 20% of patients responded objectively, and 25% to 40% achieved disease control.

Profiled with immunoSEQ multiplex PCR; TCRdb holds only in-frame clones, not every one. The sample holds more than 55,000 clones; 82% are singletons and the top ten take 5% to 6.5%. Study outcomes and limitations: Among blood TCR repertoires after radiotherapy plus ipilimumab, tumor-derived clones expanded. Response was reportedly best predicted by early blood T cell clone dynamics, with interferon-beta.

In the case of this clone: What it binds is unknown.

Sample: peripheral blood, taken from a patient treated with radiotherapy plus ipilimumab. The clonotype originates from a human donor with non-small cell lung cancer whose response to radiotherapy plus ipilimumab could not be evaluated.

In DNA, the CDR3 is TGTGCCAGCAGCTTCCGGGACAGGCCGAACACTGAAGCTTTCTTT. Translating gives CASSFRDRPNTEAFF. The V and J genes are TRBV5-6 and TRBJ1-1; 8 bases match TRBD1. Looked up from germline, CDR1 is SGHDT and CDR2 is YYEEEE. This CDR3 has 15 amino acids. The ends lost 2 bases at V and 1 base at J; junction bases unmatched: 4. Full variable domain (remainder filled in from reference TRBV5-6 and TRBJ1-1): DAGVTQSPTHLIKTRGQQVTLRCSPKSGHDTVSWYQQALGQGPQFIFQYYEEEERQRGNFPDRFSGHQFPNYSSELNVNALLLGDSALYLCASSFRDRPNTEAFFGQGTRLTVV.